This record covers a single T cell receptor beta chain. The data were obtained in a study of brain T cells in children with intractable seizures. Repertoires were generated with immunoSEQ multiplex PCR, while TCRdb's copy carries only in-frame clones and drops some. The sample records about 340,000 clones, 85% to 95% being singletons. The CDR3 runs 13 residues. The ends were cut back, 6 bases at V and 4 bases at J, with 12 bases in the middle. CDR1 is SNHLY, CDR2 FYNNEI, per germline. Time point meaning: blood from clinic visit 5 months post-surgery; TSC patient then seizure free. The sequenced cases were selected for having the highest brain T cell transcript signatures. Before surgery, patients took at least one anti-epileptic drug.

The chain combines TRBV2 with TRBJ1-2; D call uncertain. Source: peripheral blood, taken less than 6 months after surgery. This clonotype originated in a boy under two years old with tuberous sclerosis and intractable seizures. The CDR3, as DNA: TGTGCCAGCAGCCCTGGACGGAGCTATGGCTACACCTTC. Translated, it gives CASSPGRSYGYTF.